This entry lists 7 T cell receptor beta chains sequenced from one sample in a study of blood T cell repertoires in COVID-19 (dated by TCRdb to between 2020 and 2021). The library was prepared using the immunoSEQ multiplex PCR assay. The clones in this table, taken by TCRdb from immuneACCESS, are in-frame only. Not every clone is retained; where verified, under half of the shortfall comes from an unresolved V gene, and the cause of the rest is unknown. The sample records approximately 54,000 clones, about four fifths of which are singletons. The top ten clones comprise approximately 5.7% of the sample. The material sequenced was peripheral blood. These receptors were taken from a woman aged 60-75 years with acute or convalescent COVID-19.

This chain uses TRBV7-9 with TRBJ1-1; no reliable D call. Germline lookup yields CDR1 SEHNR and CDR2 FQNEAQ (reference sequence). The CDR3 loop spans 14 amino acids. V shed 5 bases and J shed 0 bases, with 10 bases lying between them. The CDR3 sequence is CASSRRELNTEAFF. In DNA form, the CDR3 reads TGTGCCAGCAGCCGCCGGGAGTTGAACACTGAAGCTTTCTTT. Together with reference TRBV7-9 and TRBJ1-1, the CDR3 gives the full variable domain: DTGVSQNPRHKITKRGQNVTFRCDPISEHNRLYWYRQTLGQGPEFLTYFQNEAQLEKSRLLSDRFSAERPKGSFSTLEIQRTEQGDSAMYLCASSRRELNTEAFFGQGTRLTVV.

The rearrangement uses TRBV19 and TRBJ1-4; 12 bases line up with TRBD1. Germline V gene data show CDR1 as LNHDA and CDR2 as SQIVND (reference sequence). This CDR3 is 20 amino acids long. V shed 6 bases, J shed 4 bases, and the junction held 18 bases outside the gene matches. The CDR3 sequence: CASRRPSGTGGVTLNEKLFF. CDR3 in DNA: TGTGCCAGTAGGCGACCCTCAGGGACAGGGGGCGTCACCCTTAATGAAAAACTGTTTTTT. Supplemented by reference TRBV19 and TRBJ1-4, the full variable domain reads DGGITQSPKYLFRKEGQNVTLSCEQNLNHDAMYWYRQDPGQGLRLIYYSQIVNDFQKGDIAEGYSVSREKKESFPLTVTSAQKNPTAFYLCASRRPSGTGGVTLNEKLFFGSGTQLSVL.

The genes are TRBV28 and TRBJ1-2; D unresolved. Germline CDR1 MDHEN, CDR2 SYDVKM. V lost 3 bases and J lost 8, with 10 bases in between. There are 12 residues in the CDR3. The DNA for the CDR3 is TGTGCCAGCAGTTTGAATCTTGAGGGCTACACCTTC. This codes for CASSLNLEGYTF.

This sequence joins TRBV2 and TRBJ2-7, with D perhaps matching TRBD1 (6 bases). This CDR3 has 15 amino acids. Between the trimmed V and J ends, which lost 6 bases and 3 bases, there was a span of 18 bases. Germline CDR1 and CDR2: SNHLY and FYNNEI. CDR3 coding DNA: TGTGCCAGCAGCCTTGCCAAAGGGGGTCACTACGAGCAGTACTTC. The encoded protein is CASSLAKGGHYEQYF.

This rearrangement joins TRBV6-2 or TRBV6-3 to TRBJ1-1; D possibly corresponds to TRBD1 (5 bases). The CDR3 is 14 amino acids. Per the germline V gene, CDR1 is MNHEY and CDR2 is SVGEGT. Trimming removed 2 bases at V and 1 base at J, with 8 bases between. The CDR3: CASSYGAANTEAFF. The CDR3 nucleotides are TGTGCCAGCAGTTACGGGGCCGCGAACACTGAAGCTTTCTTT.

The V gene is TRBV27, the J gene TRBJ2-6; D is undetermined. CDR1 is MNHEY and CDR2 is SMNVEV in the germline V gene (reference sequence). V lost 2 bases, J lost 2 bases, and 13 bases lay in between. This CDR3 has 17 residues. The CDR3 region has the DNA TGTGCCAGCAGTTTAGTGCCCTCTGGGCCTGGGGCCAACGTCCTGACTTTC. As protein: CASSLVPSGPGANVLTF.

The CDR3 DNA sequence: TGTGCCAGTAACGGACAGTGGAATCAGCCCCAGCATTTT. This sequence encodes CASNGQWNQPQHF. V is TRBV19 and J is TRBJ1-5; TRBD1 is a possible D gene (6 bases). The CDR3 is 13 amino acids. Trimming cost V 7 bases and J 4 bases, with 11 bases left between them. Germline V gives CDR1 LNHDA, CDR2 SQIVND (reference sequence).